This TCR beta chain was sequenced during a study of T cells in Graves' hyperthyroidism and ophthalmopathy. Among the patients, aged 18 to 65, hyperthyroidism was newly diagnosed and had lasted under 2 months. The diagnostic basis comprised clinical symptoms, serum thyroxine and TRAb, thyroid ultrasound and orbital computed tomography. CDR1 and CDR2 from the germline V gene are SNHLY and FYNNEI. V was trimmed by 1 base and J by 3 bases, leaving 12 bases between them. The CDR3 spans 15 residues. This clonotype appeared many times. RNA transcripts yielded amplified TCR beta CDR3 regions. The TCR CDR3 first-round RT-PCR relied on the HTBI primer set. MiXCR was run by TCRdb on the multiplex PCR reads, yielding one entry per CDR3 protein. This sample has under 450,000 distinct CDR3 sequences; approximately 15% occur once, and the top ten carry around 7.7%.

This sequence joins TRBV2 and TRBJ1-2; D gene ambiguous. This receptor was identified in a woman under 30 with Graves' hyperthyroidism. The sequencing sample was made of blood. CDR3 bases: TGTGCCAGCAGTGAAGGTCGAGAAGGTCACTATGGCTACACCTTC. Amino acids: CASSEGREGHYGYTF.